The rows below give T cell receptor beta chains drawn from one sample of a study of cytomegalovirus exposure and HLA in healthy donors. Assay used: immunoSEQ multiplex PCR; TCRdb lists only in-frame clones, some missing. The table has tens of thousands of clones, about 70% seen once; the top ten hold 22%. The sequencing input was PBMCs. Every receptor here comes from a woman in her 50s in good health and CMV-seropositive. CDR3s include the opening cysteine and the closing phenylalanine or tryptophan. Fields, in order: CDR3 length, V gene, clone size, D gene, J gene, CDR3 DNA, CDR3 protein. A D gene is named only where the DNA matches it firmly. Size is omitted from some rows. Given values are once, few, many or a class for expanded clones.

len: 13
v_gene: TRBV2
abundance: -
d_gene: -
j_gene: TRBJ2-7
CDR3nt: TGTGCCAGCTCTCCTAGCCGAACCTACGAGCAGTACTTC
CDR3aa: CASSPSRTYEQYF

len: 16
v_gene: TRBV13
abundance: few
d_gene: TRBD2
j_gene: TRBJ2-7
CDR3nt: TGTGCCAGCAGCTTCTCGAGCGGGGGGGCTGCCGACGAGCAGTACTTC
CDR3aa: CASSFSSGGAADEQYF

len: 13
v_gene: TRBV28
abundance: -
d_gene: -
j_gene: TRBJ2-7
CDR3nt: TGTGCCAGCAGCCTAGACGGCCCCTACGAGCAGTACTTC
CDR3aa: CASSLDGPYEQYF

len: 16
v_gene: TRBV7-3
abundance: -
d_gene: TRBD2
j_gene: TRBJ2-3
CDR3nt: TGTGCCAGCAGCCTCCAAGGGCGCGGGAGAGTGGATACGCAGTATTTT
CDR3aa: CASSLQGRGRVDTQYF

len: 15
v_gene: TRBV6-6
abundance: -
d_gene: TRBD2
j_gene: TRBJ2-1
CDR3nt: TGTGCCAGCAGTCAACTAGCGGGGGGAGGGAATGAGCAGTTCTTC
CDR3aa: CASSQLAGGGNEQFF

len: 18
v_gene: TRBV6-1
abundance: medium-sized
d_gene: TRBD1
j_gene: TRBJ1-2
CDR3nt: TGTGCCAGCAGCGAAAGAACCGGGACAGGGGTCCCGATGTCAGGCTACACCTTC
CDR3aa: CASSERTGTGVPMSGYTF

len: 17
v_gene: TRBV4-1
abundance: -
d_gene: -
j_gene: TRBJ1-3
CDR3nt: TGCGCCAGCAGCCAAGAATGGGCCTCGCACTCTGGAAACACCATATATTTT
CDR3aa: CASSQEWASHSGNTIYF

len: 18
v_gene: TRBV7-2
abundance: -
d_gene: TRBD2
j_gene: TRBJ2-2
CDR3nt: TGTGCCAGCAGATCTAAGACTAGCGGGGCTGGGGGCACCGGGGAGCTGTTTTTT
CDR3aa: CASRSKTSGAGGTGELFF

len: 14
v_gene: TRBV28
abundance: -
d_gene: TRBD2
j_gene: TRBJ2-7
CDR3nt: TGTGCCAGCAAACGGACTAGCGGGACCTACGAGCAGTACTTC
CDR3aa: CASKRTSGTYEQYF

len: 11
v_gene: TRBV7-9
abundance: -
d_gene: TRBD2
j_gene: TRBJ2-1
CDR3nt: TGTGCCAGCAGCGTTAGCGGGAGTGTGTTCTTC
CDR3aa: CASSVSGSVFF

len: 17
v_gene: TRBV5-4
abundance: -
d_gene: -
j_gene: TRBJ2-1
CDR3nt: TGTGCCAGCAGCTTGTTTCGCGGGGTAAGCTCCTACAATGAGCAGTTCTTC
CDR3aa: CASSLFRGVSSYNEQFF

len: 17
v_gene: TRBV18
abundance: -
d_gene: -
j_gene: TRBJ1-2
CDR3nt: TGTGCCAGCTCACCACCGGGAGGGGGTGTCACTAACTATGGCTACACCTTC
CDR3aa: CASSPPGGGVTNYGYTF

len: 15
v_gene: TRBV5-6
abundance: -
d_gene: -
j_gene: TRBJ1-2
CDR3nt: TGTGCCAGCAGCTTATGGAACAGAAAGTTACATGGCTACACCTTC
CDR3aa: CASSLWNRKLHGYTF

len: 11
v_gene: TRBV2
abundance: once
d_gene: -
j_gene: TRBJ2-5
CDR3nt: TGTGCCAGCAGTCCGCAGGAGACCCAGTACTTC
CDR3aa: CASSPQETQYF

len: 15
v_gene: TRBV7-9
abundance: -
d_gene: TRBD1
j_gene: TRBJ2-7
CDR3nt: TGTGCCAGCAGCCTATCGACAGGGAGCTCCTACGAGCAGTACTTC
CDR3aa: CASSLSTGSSYEQYF

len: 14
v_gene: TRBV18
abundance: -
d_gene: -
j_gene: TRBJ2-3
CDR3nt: TGTGCCAGCTCACCAACAGGTAGCACAGATACGCAGTATTTT
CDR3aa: CASSPTGSTDTQYF

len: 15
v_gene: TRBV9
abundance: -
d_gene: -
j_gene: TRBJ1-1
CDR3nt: TGTGCCAGCAGCCCTAACCCAAACTCGGGGACTGAAGCTTTCTTT
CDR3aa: CASSPNPNSGTEAFF

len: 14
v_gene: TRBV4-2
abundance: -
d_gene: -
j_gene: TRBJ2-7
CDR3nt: TGTGCCAGCAACCGGGCGACTACCCTGACCGGGCAGTACTTC
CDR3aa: CASNRATTLTGQYF

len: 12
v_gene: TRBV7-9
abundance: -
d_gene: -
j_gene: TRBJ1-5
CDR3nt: TGTACCAGCGGTTACGGGAATCAGCCCCAGCATTTT
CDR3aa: CTSGYGNQPQHF

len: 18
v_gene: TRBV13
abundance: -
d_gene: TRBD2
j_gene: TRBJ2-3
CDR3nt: TGTGCCAGCAGCTTGAGGCTAGCGGGGGGGCCGGGCACAGATACGCAGTATTTT
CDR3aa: CASSLRLAGGPGTDTQYF

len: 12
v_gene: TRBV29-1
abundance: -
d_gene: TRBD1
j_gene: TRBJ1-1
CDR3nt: TGCAGCGTTCGCCAGGGGGAGACTGAAGCTTTCTTT
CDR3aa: CSVRQGETEAFF

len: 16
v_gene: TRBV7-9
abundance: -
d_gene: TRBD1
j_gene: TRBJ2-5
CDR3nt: TGTGCCAGCAGCCGCCCGGGACAGCATACAAGAGTAACCCAGTACTTC
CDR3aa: CASSRPGQHTRVTQYF